This T cell receptor beta chain was captured by sequencing in a study of cytotoxic CD8 clonotypes in ibrutinib-treated CLL. Study context: Mean yields were nearly 260,000 productive templates and some 90,000 productive rearrangements per sample.

The assay was immunoSEQ multiplex PCR, and TCRdb's table has in-frame clones only and misses some. The table includes some 140,000 clones, about 79% detected once. This CDR3 has 16 amino acids. The V end was cut by 3 bases, the J end by 1 base, with 15 bases between. The germline V gene encodes CDR1 GTSNPN and CDR2 SVGIG (reference sequence). As for this clone: Its matching antigen is unknown.

Study conclusions and caveats: Before falling back toward baseline at progression, clonality had risen at the time of ibrutinib response.

The sample consisted of PBMCs, taken after 12 months of ibrutinib treatment. The receptor's source is a human donor with chronic lymphocytic leukemia. J is TRBJ2-2 and V is TRBV30; TRBD1 is a possible D gene (6 bases). CDR3 in amino acids: CAWSEKDSRNTGELFF. As DNA, the CDR3 is TGTGCCTGGAGCGAAAAGGACAGTCGGAACACCGGGGAGCTGTTTTTT.